A single sample is the source of the 26 T cell receptor beta chains below, sequenced in a study of blood T cells in healthy people across ages. Together with a sample-barcoded 5' primer, a J-beta primer mix was included in a second PCR lasting about 7 to 11 cycles. A single record per CDR3 protein comes from TCRdb applying MiXCR to the 5' RACE reads. Found here are about 1.6 million distinct CDR3 sequences, roughly 32% of them singletons; the top ten hold 11%. Sequenced input: blood. The receptors come from a woman aged 30 to 39 in good health.

The V call is TRBV7-2, the J call TRBJ2-1; TRBD2 matches at 7 bases. This CDR3 comprises 15 residues. Looked up from germline, CDR1 is SGHTA and CDR2 is FQGNSA. Trimming cost V 5 bases and J 3 bases; bases outside gene matches: 7. The CDR3 protein is CASSRPGTNYNEQFF. The CDR3 DNA reads as TGTGCCAGCAGCCGCCCCGGGACTAACTACAATGAGCAGTTCTTC.

This clonotype was detected ten times or more. J is TRBJ2-7 and V is TRBV4-2, with a possible D match to TRBD1 (5 bases). The CDR3 has 15 amino acids. CDR1 and CDR2 (germline): LGHNA, YNFKEQ. The V gene lost 3 bases and the J gene lost 0 bases, with 12 bases spanning the gap. CDR3 bases: TGTGCCAGCAGCCAGCAAACAGGTAGCTCCTACGAGCAGTACTTC. Translating it yields CASSQQTGSSYEQYF.

The J gene is TRBJ2-3, the V gene TRBV20-1; 13 bases fit TRBD2. Germline values: CDR1 DFQATT, CDR2 SNEGSKA (reference sequence). V lost 4 bases to trimming and J lost 4 bases; unmatched junction nucleotides: 8. This CDR3 region has 16 residues. CDR3 in amino acids: CSAILAGGLGADTQYF. In DNA form, the CDR3 reads TGCAGTGCTATACTAGCGGGGGGGCTCGGCGCAGATACGCAGTATTTT.

This clonotype occurred a few times. V gene TRBV5-1 combines with J gene TRBJ2-5, with 10 bases matching TRBD2. The trim removed 4 bases at V and 5 bases at J, leaving 8 bases unmatched. Germline V gene data show CDR1 as SGHRS and CDR2 as YFSETQ. There are 15 residues in the CDR3. CDR3 in amino acids: CASSPDSGLAETQYF. The DNA of the CDR3 is TGCGCCAGCAGCCCCGACTCGGGACTAGCGGAGACCCAGTACTTC.

The chain carries TRBV9 and TRBJ2-1; 8 bases line up with TRBD2. The CDR3 extends over 17 amino acids. J lost 0 bases, V lost 6 bases, and 11 bases had no gene match. Germline CDR1 reads SGDLS; CDR2 reads YYNGEE. DNA for the CDR3: TGTGCCAGCACGCCGGGAGGGCCCGTAAGCTCCTACAATGAGCAGTTCTTC. Its translation: CASTPGGPVSSYNEQFF.

Many counts were recorded for this clonotype. The chain employs TRBV12-3 or TRBV12-4 and TRBJ2-5; D is ambiguous. The CDR3 runs 13 residues. Trimming took off 2 bases at V and 7 bases at J, with 11 bases between the two ends. The CDR3: CASSLILGRTQYF. The CDR3 DNA reads as TGTGCCAGCAGTTTAATACTCGGTCGGACCCAGTACTTC.

This clonotype turned up a few times. The chain carries TRBV27 and TRBJ2-1; TRBD2 matches 12 bases. This CDR3 comprises 17 residues. After removal of 5 bases from V and 1 base from J, the junction contained 6 bases not matched to a gene. Germline V CDR1 and CDR2: MNHEY, SMNVEV (reference sequence). This CDR3 is CASSPHGTSGSYNEQFF. The CDR3 nucleotides are TGTGCCAGCAGTCCCCACGGGACTAGCGGGTCCTACAATGAGCAGTTCTTC.

This clonotype was seen more than once but under ten times. The chain employs TRBV15 and TRBJ2-7; D might be TRBD1 (6 bases). CDR1 LNHNV and CDR2 YYDKDF come from the germline V gene (reference sequence). This CDR3 contains 15 residues. With 6 bases removed from V and 3 bases from J, the gap between germline ends came to 18 bases. DNA for the CDR3: TGTGCCACCAGTACGGGCAGGGGTGCCGGCTACGAGCAGTACTTC. Protein product: CATSTGRGAGYEQYF.

The chain links TRBV19 to TRBJ1-5; 10 bases are a match to TRBD1. Per the germline V gene, CDR1 is LNHDA and CDR2 is SQIVND (reference sequence). J lost 6 bases, V lost 7 bases, and 6 bases had no gene match. The CDR3 has 14 residues. The CDR3 DNA reads TGTGCCAGTACCAAGACAGGGGGCAGTCAGCCCCAGCATTTT. Its translation is CASTKTGGSQPQHF.

This clonotype was counted a few times. The rearrangement uses TRBV5-5 and TRBJ2-7; D gene ambiguous. The CDR3 consists of 13 residues. Germline CDR1 is SGHKS and CDR2 is YYEKEE (reference sequence). Between the trimmed V and J ends, which lost 2 bases and 0 bases, there was a span of 6 bases. CDR3 residues: CASSFLSSYEQYF. CDR3 in DNA: TGTGCCAGCAGCTTCTTGAGCTCCTACGAGCAGTACTTC.

The genes are TRBV20-1 and TRBJ2-5, with D perhaps matching TRBD1 (6 bases). V lost 6 bases and J lost 11, with 22 bases in between. The germline CDR1 and CDR2 sequences are DFQATT and SNEGSKA (reference sequence). The CDR3 loop spans 13 amino acids. Here the CDR3 DNA reads TGCAGTGCCCAGGCATTGGGGGCCGCGGGTCAGTACTTC. This translates into CSAQALGAAGQYF.

In this sample, this clonotype turned up once. In DNA form, the CDR3 reads TGCAGTGCCCTAGCCCCGCGGGGGGCCCTCACAGATACGCAGTATTTT. It yields the protein CSALAPRGALTDTQYF. The gene calls are TRBV20-1 and TRBJ2-3; 8 positions match TRBD2. Germline V lookup: CDR1 DFQATT, CDR2 SNEGSKA (reference sequence). The V and J ends lost 6 bases and 2 bases, in that order; junction bases with no gene match: 13. This CDR3 has 16 amino acids.

This clonotype was found a few times. The CDR3 is CASSLGPSGQGELFF. The CDR3 nucleotides read TGTGCCAGCAGCCTGGGTCCTAGCGGTCAAGGGGAGCTGTTTTTT. The gene calls are TRBV4-2 and TRBJ2-2, with 7 bases lining up with TRBD2. Germline CDR1 is LGHNA and CDR2 is YNFKEQ. With 4 bases clipped from V and 8 bases from J, the junction kept 10 bases outside the gene matches. This CDR3 has 15 amino acids.

The rearrangement uses TRBV10-2 and TRBJ2-1, with TRBD1 identical over 7 bases. Germline CDR1 is WSHSY and CDR2 is SAAADI. V was clipped by 7 bases and J by 1 base; unmatched bases: 7. This CDR3 has 15 amino acids. In DNA form, the CDR3 reads TGCGCCAGCAACGTCGCCAGGGGGTCCTACAATGAGCAGTTCTTC. This gives the protein CASNVARGSYNEQFF.

This clonotype occurred a few times. This chain joins TRBV20-1 and TRBJ2-3; the match to TRBD2 covers 8 bases. CDR3 size: 15 residues. Germline CDR1 DFQATT, CDR2 SNEGSKA (reference sequence). CDR3 protein: CTGAGGPLFTDTQYF. The CDR3 nucleotides are TGCACCGGGGCGGGGGGCCCCCTATTCACAGATACGCAGTATTTT.

The chain couples TRBV5-5 to TRBJ1-2; the D is unclear. In germline, CDR1 is SGHKS, CDR2 YYEKEE (reference sequence). Trimming took off 1 base at V and 8 bases at J, with 18 bases between the two ends. This CDR3 is 15 amino acids long. CDR3 sequence (DNA): TGTGCCAGCAGCTTGAACGTCCTGGAATCGAACGGCTACACCTTC. Amino acids: CASSLNVLESNGYTF.

The chain couples TRBV27 to TRBJ2-5, with 8 bases that match TRBD1. The CDR3 runs 16 residues. With 4 bases clipped from V and 1 base from J, the junction kept 8 bases outside the gene matches. Germline V CDR1 and CDR2: MNHEY, SMNVEV (reference sequence). CDR3 residues: CASSSSRTGGQETQYF. The CDR3 DNA follows: TGTGCCAGCAGTTCATCCCGAACAGGGGGCCAAGAGACCCAGTACTTC.

This clonotype was observed a handful of times. The genes are TRBV28 and TRBJ2-2; D gene unclear. Germline CDR1 is MDHEN and CDR2 is SYDVKM. The CDR3 is 12 residues long. V gave up 8 bases and J gave up 7 bases, with 11 bases separating them. In nucleotides, the CDR3 is TGTGCCAGCTTGGCCGCAGGCGGGGAGCTGTTTTTT. Its translation is CASLAAGGELFF.

The chain carries TRBV7-2 and TRBJ1-2; D is unresolved. The CDR3 is 14 residues long. CDR1 is SGHTA and CDR2 is FQGNSA in the germline V gene. The V and J ends lost 3 bases and 2 bases respectively, with 10 bases between them. CDR3 sequence (DNA): TGTGCCAGCAGCTTGAACGGGTTCAACTATGGCTACACCTTC. This gives the protein CASSLNGFNYGYTF. Together with reference TRBV7-2 and TRBJ1-2, the CDR3 gives the full variable domain: GAGVSQSPSNKVTEKGKDVELRCDPISGHTALYWYRQSLGQGLEFLIYFQGNSAPDKSGLPSDRFSAERTGGSVSTLTIQRTQQEDSAVYLCASSLNGFNYGYTFGSGTRLTVV.

As to this clonotype: At one of its ends the junction is not consistent with the germline gene, which may arise from a read error. The CDR3 sequence: CASSSSFMNEQYF. The CDR3 nucleotides are TGTGCTAGCAGCTCGTCTTTTATGAACGAGCAGTACTTC. The chain uses TRBV11-1 and TRBJ2-7; D not certain. This CDR3 spans 13 amino acids. Per the germline V gene, CDR1 is SGHAT and CDR2 is FQDESV (reference sequence). The full variable domain, its missing parts supplied by reference TRBV11-1 and TRBJ2-7, is EAEVAQSPRYKITEKSQAVAFWCDPISGHATLYWYRQILGQGPELLVQFQDESVVDDSQLPKDRFSAERLKGVDSTLKIQPAELGDSAMYLCASSSSFMNEQYFGPGTRLTVT.

J is TRBJ1-5 and V is TRBV20-1; tentative D call: TRBD1 (5 bases). In germline, CDR1 is DFQATT, CDR2 SNEGSKA (reference sequence). V was pared by 4 bases and J by 1 base, with 8 bases between. This CDR3 has 13 amino acids. The CDR3 region has the DNA TGCAGTGCTAATGGGGCCAGCAATCAGCCCCAGCATTTT. Protein sequence: CSANGASNQPQHF.

There are a few counts of this clonotype. The V call is TRBV2, the J call TRBJ1-2; D uncertain. This CDR3 contains 16 residues. Between the trimmed V and J ends, which lost 0 bases and 4 bases, there was a span of 15 bases. CDR1 and CDR2 from the germline V gene are SNHLY and FYNNEI. The CDR3 DNA is TGTGCCAGCAGTGAAGCCGGAGGAATCCGGAGCTATGGCTACACCTTC. Its protein product is CASSEAGGIRSYGYTF.

V usage is TRBV2 and J usage is TRBJ2-1, with TRBD2 matching 7 bases. The CDR3 loop spans 14 amino acids. J was trimmed by 10 bases and V by 4 bases; bases with no gene match: 10. The germline CDR1 and CDR2 sequences are SNHLY and FYNNEI. For the CDR3, the DNA is TGTGCCAGCAGTGCACTAGCGCCGGCCGACGAGCAGTTCTTC. Protein: CASSALAPADEQFF.

The V gene is TRBV28, the J gene TRBJ1-5, with D hard to call. The CDR3 runs 12 residues. V was pared by 2 bases and J by 15 bases, with 14 bases between. Germline values: CDR1 MDHEN, CDR2 SYDVKM. DNA for the CDR3: TGTGCCAGCAGTTTAGATCGGATGAATCGGCATTTT. It codes for CASSLDRMNRHF.

This clonotype was seen a few times. This chain uses TRBV9 with TRBJ2-5; D remains ambiguous. The tail of the sequence fits TRBJ2-7 better, so the J call may be wrong. Germline-derived CDR1 and CDR2 are SGDLS and YYNGEE. This CDR3 is 12 amino acids long. The CDR3 nucleotides read TGTGCCAGCTCAGGTTGGGCCGGCGAGCAGTACTTC. Translation: CASSGWAGEQYF.

DNA for the CDR3: TGTGCCAGCAGTGCGTACGGCGGGAGGGTCTACAATGAGCAGTTCTTC. This encodes CASSAYGGRVYNEQFF. This sequence joins TRBV6-1 and TRBJ2-1, with 9 nucleotides matching TRBD2. This CDR3 contains 16 residues. V lost 4 bases, J lost 3 bases, and 7 bases stayed unmatched. Germline values: CDR1 MNHNS, CDR2 SASEGT.